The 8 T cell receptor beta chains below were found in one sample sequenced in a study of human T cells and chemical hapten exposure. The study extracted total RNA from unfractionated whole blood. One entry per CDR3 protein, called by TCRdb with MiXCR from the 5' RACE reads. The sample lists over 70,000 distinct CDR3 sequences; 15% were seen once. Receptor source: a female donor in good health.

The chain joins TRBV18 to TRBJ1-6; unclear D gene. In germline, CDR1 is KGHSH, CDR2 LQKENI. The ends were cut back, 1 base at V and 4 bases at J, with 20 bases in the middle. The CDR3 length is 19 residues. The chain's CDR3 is CASSPQEVSFGTYNSPLHF. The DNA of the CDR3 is TGTGCCAGCTCACCACAAGAAGTCAGCTTCGGTACTTATAATTCACCCCTCCACTTT.

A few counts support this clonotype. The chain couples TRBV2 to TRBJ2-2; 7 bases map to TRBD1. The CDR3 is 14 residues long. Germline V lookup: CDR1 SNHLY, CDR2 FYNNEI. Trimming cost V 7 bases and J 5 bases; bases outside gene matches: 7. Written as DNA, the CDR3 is TGTGCCAGCACGAAGGGGGCCGGGACCGGGGAGCTGTTTTTT. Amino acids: CASTKGAGTGELFF.

CDR3 DNA: TGTGCCAGCAGTAGCCAACAGGGTCTTAGGGGGGATGAGCAGTTCTTC. As protein: CASSSQQGLRGDEQFF. This chain uses TRBV28 with TRBJ2-1, with D perhaps given as TRBD1 or TRBD2 (6 bases each). The CDR3 covers 16 residues. Germline V lookup: CDR1 MDHEN, CDR2 SYDVKM. Trimming shortened V by 5 bases and J by 8 bases, and 22 bases separated the two germline ends.

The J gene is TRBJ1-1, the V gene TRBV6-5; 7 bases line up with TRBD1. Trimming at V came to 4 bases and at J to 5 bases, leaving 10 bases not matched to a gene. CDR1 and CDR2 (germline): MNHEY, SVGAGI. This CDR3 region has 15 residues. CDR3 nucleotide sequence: TGTGCCAGCAGTTCGGTAAGGGACAGTCGGACTGAAGCTTTCTTT. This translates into CASSSVRDSRTEAFF.

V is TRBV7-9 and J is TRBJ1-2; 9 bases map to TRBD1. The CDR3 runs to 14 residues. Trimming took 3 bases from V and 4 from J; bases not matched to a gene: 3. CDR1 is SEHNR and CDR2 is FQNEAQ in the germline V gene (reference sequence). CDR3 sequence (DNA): TGTGCCAGCAGCTTCGGGACAGGGCTCTATGGCTACACCTTC. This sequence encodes CASSFGTGLYGYTF.

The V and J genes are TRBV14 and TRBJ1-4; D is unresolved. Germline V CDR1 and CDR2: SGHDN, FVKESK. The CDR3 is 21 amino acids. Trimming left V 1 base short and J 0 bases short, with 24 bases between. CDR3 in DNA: TGTGCCAGCAGCCAAGGCTTTTTCCGAAGGCGGGAGTCGACAACTAATGAAAAACTGTTTTTT. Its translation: CASSQGFFRRRESTTNEKLFF.

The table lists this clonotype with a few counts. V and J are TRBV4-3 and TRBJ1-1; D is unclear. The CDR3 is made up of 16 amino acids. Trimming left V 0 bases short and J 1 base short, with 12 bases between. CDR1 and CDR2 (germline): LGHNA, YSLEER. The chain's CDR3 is CASSQDQLGTNTEAFF. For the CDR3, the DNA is TGCGCCAGCAGCCAAGATCAGCTTGGCACGAACACTGAAGCTTTCTTT.

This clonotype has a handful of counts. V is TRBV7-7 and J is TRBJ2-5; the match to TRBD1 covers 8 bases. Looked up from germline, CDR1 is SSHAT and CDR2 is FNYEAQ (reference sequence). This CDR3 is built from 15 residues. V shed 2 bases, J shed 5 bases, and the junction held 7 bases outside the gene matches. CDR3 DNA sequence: TGTGCCAGCAGCTTAAGGACAGGGAGCTTTGAGACCCAGTACTTC. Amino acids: CASSLRTGSFETQYF.